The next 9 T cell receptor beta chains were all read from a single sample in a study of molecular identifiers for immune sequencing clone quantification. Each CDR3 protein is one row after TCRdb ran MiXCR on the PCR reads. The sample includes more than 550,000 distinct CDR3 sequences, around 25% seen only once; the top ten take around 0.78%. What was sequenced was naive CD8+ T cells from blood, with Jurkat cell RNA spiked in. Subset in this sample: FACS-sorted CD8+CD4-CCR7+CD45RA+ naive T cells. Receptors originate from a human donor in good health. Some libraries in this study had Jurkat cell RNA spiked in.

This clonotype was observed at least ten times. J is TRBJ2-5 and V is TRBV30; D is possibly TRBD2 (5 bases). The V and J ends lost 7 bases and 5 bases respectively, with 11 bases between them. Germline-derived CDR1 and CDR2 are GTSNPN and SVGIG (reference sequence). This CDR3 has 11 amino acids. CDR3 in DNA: TGTGCCTCGGACCCGGGGGAGACCCAGTACTTC. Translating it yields CASDPGETQYF.

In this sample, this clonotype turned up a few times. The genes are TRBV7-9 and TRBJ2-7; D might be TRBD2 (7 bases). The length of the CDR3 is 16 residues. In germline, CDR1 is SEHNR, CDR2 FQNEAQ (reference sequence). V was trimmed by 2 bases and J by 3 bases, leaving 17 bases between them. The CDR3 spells CASSLREGGTVYEQYF. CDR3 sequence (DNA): TGTGCCAGCAGCTTAAGGGAGGGGGGAACTGTCTACGAGCAGTACTTC. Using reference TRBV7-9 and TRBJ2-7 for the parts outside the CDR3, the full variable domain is DTGVSQNPRHKITKRGQNVTFRCDPISEHNRLYWYRQTLGQGPEFLTYFQNEAQLEKSRLLSDRFSAERPKGSFSTLEIQRTEQGDSAMYLCASSLREGGTVYEQYFGPGTRLTVT.

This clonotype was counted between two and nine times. The DNA for the CDR3 is TGTGCCTGGAGACAACAGGGTTACTACGAGCAGTACTTC. This gives the protein CAWRQQGYYEQYF. The chain couples TRBV30 to TRBJ2-7; the D gene is possibly TRBD1 (6 bases). The V gene lost 3 bases and the J gene lost 3 bases, with 12 bases spanning the gap. CDR3 size: 13 residues. Germline CDR1 reads GTSNPN; CDR2 reads SVGIG (reference sequence).

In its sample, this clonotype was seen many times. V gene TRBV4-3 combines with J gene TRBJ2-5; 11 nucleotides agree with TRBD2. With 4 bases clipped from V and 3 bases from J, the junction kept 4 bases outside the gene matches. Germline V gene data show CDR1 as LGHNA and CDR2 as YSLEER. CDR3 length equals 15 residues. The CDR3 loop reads CASSLALAGEETQYF. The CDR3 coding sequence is TGCGCCAGCAGCCTTGCACTAGCGGGAGAAGAGACCCAGTACTTC.

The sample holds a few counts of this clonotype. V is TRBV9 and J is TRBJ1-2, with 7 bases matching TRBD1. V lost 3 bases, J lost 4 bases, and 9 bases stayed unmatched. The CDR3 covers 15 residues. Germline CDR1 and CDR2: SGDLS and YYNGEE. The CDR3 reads CASSDGTASTYGYTF. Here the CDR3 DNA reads TGTGCCAGCAGCGATGGGACAGCTTCGACCTATGGCTACACCTTC.

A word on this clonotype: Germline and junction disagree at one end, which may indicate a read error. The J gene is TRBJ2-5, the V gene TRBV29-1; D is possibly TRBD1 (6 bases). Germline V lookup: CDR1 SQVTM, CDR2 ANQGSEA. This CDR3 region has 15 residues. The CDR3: CSVVVRGWYHETQYF. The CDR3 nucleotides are TGCAGCGTTGTAGTTAGGGGGTGGTACCATGAGACCCAGTACTTC.

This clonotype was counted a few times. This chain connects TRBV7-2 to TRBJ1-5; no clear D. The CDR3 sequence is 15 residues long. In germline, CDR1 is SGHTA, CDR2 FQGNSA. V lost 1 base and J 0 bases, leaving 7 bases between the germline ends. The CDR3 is CASSLEVVSNQPQHF. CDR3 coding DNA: TGTGCCAGCAGCTTAGAGGTAGTTAGCAATCAGCCCCAGCATTTT.

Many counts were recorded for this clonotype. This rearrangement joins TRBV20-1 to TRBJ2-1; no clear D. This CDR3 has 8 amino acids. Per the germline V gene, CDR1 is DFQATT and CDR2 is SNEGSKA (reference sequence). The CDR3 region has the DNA TGCTCGTACAATGAGCAGTTCTTC. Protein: CSYNEQFF.

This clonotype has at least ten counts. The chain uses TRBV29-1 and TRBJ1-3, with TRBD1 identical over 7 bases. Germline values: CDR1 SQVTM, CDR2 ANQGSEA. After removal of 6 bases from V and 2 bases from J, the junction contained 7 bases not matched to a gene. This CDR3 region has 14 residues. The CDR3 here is CSVGPQGTGNTIYF. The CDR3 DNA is TGCAGCGTGGGACCACAGGGGACTGGAAACACCATATATTTT.